This T cell receptor (beta chain) stems from a study of shared clonotypes between healthy human individuals. This clone appeared once. Only in-frame clones appear in the TCRdb table, and some are missing; sequencing was by immunoSEQ multiplex PCR. In the table there are about 1.1 million clones, approximately 80% of which are singletons. The germline V gene encodes CDR1 SGHDT and CDR2 YYEEEE. V shed 2 bases and J shed 0 bases, with 15 bases lying between them. The CDR3 has 16 amino acids. The sequence was obtained from a man aged 18 to 29 in good health. Some clones in this sample may be carry-over from other donors' samples. What was sequenced was memory CD4+ T cells from PBMCs. Subset specified: CD45RA-negative fraction. The J gene is TRBJ2-7, the V gene TRBV5-6; D might be TRBD2 (5 bases). CDR3 sequence: CASSFATAAGSYEQYF. The CDR3 DNA follows: TGTGCCAGCAGCTTTGCTACAGCCGCGGGCTCCTACGAGCAGTACTTC.